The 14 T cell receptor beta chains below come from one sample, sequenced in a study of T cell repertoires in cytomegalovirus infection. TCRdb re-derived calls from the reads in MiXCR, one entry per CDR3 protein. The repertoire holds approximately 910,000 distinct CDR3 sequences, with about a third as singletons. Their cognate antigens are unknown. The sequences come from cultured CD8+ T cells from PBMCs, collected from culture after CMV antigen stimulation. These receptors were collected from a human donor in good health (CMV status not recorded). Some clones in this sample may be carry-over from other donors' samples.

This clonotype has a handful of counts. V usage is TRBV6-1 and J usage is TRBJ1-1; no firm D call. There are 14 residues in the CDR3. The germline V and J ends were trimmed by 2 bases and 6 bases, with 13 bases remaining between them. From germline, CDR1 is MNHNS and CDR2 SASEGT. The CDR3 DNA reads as TGTGCCAGCAGTGAAATCAGCCTACGGTCTGAAGCTTTCTTT. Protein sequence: CASSEISLRSEAFF.

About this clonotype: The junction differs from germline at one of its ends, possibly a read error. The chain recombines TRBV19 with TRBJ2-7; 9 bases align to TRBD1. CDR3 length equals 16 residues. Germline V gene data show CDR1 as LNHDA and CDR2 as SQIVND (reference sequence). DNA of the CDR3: TGTGCCAATAGTAGACGGGACAGGGTAATACCCTACGAGCAGTACTTC. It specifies CANSRRDRVIPYEQYF.

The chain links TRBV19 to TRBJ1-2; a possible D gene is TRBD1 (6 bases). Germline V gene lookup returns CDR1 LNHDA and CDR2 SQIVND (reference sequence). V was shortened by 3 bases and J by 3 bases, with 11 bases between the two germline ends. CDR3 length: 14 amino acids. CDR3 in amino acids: CASSITGKDYGYTF. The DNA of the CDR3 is TGTGCCAGTAGTATTACAGGGAAGGACTATGGCTACACCTTC. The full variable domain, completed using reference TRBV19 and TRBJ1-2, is DGGITQSPKYLFRKEGQNVTLSCEQNLNHDAMYWYRQDPGQGLRLIYYSQIVNDFQKGDIAEGYSVSREKKESFPLTVTSAQKNPTAFYLCASSITGKDYGYTFGSGTRLTVV.

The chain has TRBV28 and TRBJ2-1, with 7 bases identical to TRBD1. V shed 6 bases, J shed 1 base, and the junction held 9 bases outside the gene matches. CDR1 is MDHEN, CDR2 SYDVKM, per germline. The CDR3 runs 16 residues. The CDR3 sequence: CASSPGTAISYNEQFF. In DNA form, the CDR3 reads TGTGCCAGCAGCCCCGGGACAGCTATTTCCTACAATGAGCAGTTCTTC.

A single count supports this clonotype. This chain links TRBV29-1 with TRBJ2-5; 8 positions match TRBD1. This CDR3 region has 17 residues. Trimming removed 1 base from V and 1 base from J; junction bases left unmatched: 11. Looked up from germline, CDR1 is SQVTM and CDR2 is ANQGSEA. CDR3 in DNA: TGCAGCGTTGAAGCTGTGACAGGGGTTTGGGTCCAAGAGACCCAGTACTTC. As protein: CSVEAVTGVWVQETQYF.

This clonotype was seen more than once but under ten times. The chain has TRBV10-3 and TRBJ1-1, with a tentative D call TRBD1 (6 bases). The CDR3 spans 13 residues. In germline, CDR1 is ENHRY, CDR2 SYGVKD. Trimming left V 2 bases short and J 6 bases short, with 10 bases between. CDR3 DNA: TGTGCCATCAGTGAGGGGGGCAATGCTGAAGCTTTCTTT. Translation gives CAISEGGNAEAFF.

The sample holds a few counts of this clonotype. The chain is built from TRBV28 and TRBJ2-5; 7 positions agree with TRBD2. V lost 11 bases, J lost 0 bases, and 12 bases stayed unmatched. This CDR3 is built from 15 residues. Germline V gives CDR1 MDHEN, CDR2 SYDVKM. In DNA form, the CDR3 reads TGTGCCGTCAAGAGAGGCAGCGGGAACCAAGAGACCCAGTACTTC. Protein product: CAVKRGSGNQETQYF.

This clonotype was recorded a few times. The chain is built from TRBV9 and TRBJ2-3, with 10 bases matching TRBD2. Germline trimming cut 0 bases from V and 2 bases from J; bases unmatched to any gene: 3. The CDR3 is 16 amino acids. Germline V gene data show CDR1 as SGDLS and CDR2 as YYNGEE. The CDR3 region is CASSVGTSGNTDTQYF. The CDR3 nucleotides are TGTGCCAGCAGCGTAGGAACTAGCGGGAACACAGATACGCAGTATTTT.

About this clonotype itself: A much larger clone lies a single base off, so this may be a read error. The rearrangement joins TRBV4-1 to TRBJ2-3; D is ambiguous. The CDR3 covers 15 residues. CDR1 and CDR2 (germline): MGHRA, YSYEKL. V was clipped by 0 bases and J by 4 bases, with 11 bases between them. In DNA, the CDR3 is TGCGCCAGCAGCCAAGATCGCCTGACTGCAGATACGCAGTATTTT. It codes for CASSQDRLTADTQYF.

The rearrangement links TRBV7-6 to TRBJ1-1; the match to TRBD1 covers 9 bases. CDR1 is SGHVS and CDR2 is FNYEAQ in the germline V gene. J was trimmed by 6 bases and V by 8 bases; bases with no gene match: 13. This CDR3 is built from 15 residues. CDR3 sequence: CASLGDRGIAAEAFF. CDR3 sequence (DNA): TGTGCCAGCCTAGGAGACAGGGGGATTGCCGCTGAAGCTTTCTTT.

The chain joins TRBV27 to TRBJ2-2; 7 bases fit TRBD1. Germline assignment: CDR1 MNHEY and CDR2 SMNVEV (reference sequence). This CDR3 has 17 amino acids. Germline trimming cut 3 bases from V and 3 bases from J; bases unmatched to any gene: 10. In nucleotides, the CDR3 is TGTGCCAGCAGTTTGTCTACAGGGGTGGGGTACACCGGGGAGCTGTTTTTT. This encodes CASSLSTGVGYTGELFF.

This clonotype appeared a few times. CDR3 in DNA: TGTGCCAGCAATTTCCAGCGGGGTGGAGGGGAGCTGTTTTTT. Amino acids: CASNFQRGGGELFF. This chain uses TRBV27 with TRBJ2-2; TRBD2 aligns across 7 bases. CDR3 length equals 14 residues. V dropped 7 bases and J dropped 8; count of bases not matched to a gene: 10. Germline V lookup: CDR1 MNHEY, CDR2 SMNVEV (reference sequence).

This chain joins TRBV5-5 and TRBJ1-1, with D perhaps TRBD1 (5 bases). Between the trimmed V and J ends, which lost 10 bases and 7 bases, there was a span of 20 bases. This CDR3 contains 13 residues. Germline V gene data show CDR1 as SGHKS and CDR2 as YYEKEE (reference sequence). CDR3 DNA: TGTGCCGGAGACCCAGGGAGAGGCAGTGAAGCTTTCTTT. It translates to CAGDPGRGSEAFF.

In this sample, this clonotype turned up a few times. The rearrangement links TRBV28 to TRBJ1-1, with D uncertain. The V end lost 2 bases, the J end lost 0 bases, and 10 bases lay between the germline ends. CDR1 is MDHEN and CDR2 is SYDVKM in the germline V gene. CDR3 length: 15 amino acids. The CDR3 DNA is TGTGCCAGCAGTTTAGCGGCGGAAATGAACACTGAAGCTTTCTTT. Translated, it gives CASSLAAEMNTEAFF.